This record looks at one T cell receptor (beta chain) sequence and its context. The antigen is unknown. This record belongs to a study of cytomegalovirus exposure and HLA in healthy donors. Findings of the study overall: Links to common viral pathogens appeared, in a later analysis, for several of the most significant clusters. Rarity characterized most TCR sequences, yet some public TCRs appeared in many donors.

A multiplex PCR was run with 60 Vbeta primers and 13 Jbeta primers. Profiling relied on immunoSEQ multiplex PCR, and the TCRdb table lists in-frame clones only, not all of them. In the table there are roughly 120,000 clones, approximately 84% of which are singletons. The CDR3 consists of 14 residues. Germline lookup yields CDR1 KGHSH and CDR2 LQKENI. V dropped 3 bases and J dropped 7 bases, with 16 bases sitting between them. The chain has TRBV18 and TRBJ2-7; the D gene is possibly TRBD2 (6 bases). This clonotype originated in a man aged 50 or older in good health and CMV-seronegative. Sequenced material: PBMCs. CDR3 amino acids: CASSPSGLAGEQYF. CDR3 DNA sequence: TGTGCCAGCTCACCTTCGGGATTGGCGGGGGAGCAGTACTTC.